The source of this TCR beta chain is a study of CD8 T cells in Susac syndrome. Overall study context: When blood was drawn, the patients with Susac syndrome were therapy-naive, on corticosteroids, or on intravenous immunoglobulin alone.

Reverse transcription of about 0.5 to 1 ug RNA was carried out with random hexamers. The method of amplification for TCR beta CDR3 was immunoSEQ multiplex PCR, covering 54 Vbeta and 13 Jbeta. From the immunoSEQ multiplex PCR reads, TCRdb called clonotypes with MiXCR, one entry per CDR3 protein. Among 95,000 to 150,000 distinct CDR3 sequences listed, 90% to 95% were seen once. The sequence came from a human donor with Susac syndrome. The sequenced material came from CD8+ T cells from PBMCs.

CDR3 region: CASSQLPGQGVNEQYF. The CDR3, as DNA: TGCGCCAGCAGCCAACTGCCGGGACAGGGGGTCAACGAGCAGTACTTC. The V gene is TRBV4-1, the J gene TRBJ2-7, with 11 bases identical to TRBD1. With V trimmed by 2 bases and J by 5 bases, 8 bases remained unmatched. CDR3 length: 16 amino acids. Germline-derived CDR1 and CDR2 are MGHRA and YSYEKL.